This T cell receptor beta chain stems from a study of radiotherapy plus CTLA-4 blockade in lung cancer. Clones were sequenced by immunoSEQ multiplex PCR, and TCRdb holds only the in-frame ones, with some missing. The sample lists about 45,000 clones; roughly three quarters were seen once. The junction had 7 bases not matched to a gene; V was cut back by 5 bases and J by 4 bases. Germline CDR1 and CDR2: PRHDT and FYEKMQ (reference sequence). The length of the CDR3 is 15 residues. The input for sequencing was peripheral blood, taken from a patient treated with radiotherapy plus ipilimumab. V and J are TRBV13 and TRBJ2-7; 11 nucleotides align to TRBD2. This clonotype was sampled from a human donor with non-small cell lung cancer who had stable disease on radiotherapy plus ipilimumab. This chain's CDR3 is CASSRTSGGWYEQYF. CDR3 nucleotide sequence: TGTGCCAGCAGCCGTACTAGCGGGGGTTGGTACGAGCAGTACTTC.